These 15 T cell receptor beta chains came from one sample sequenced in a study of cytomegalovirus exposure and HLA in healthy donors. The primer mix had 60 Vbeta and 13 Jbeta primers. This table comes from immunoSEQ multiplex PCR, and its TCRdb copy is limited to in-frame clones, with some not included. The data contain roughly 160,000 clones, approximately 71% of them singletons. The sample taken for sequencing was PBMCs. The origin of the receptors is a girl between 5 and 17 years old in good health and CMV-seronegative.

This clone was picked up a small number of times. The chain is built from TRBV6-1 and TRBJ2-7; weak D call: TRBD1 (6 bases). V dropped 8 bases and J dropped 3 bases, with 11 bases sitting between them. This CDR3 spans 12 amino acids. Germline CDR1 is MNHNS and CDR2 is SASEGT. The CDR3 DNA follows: TGTGCCAGCGCAGGACAGCTCTACGAGCAGTACTTC. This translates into CASAGQLYEQYF.

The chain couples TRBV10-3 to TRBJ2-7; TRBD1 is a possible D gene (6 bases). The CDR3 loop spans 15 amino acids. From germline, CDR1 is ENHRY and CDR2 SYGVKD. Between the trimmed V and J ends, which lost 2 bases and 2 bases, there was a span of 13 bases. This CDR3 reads CAISEEEDSTYEQYF. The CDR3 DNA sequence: TGTGCCATCAGTGAGGAAGAGGACAGCACCTACGAGCAGTACTTC.

The CDR3 DNA sequence: TGCGCCAGCAGCCAACTCCTCAGGCCCAGGGGGCGTGGGTCTGTTGAAGCTTTCTTT. Its protein is CASSQLLRPRGRGSVEAFF. The rearrangement links TRBV4-1 to TRBJ1-1; 8 nucleotides line up with TRBD1. Germline V gene data show CDR1 as MGHRA and CDR2 as YSYEKL. CDR3 length: 19 residues. J lost 7 bases, V lost 2 bases, and 21 bases had no gene match.

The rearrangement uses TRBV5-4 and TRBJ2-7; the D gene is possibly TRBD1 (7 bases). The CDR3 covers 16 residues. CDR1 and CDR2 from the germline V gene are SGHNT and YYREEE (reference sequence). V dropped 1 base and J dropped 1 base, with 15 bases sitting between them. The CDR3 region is CASSLKQGTWSYEQYF. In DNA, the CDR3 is TGTGCCAGCAGCTTGAAACAGGGGACTTGGTCCTACGAGCAGTACTTC.

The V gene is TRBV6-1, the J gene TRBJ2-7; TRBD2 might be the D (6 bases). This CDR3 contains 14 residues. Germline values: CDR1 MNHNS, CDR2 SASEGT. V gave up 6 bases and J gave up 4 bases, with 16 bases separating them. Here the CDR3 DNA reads TGTGCCAGCAGAGTTCAGGGTGGGGGGTACGAGCAGTACTTC. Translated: CASRVQGGGYEQYF.

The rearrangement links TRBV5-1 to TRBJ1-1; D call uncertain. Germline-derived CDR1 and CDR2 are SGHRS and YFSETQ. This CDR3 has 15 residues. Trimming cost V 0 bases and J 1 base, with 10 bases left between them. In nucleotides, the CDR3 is TGCGCCAGCAGCTTGGATTGGGCCACGAACACTGAAGCTTTCTTT. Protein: CASSLDWATNTEAFF.

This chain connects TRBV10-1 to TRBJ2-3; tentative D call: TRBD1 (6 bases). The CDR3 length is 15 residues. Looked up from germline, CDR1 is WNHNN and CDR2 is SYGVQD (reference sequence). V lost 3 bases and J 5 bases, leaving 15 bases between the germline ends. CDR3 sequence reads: CASSDHGGAEDTQYF. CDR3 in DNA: TGCGCCAGCAGTGACCATGGGGGCGCGGAAGATACGCAGTATTTT.

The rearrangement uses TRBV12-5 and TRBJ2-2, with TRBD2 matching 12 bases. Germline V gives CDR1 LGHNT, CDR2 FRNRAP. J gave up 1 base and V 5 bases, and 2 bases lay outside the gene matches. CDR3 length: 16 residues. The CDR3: CASGLGLAGNTGELFF. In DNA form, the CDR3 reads TGTGCTAGTGGTCTGGGACTAGCGGGGAACACCGGGGAGCTGTTTTTT.

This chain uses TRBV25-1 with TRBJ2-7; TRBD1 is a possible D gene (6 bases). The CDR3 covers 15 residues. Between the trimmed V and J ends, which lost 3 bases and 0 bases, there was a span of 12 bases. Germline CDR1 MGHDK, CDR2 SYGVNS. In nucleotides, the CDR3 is TGTGCCAGCAGTGATCCGGGACAAACCTCCTACGAGCAGTACTTC. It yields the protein CASSDPGQTSYEQYF.

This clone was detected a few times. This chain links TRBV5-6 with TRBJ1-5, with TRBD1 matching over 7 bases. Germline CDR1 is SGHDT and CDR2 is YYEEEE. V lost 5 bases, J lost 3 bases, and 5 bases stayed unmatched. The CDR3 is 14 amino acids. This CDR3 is CASSNGQVNQPQHF. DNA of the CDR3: TGTGCCAGCAGTAATGGACAGGTCAATCAGCCCCAGCATTTT. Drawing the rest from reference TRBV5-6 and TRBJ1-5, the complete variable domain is DAGVTQSPTHLIKTRGQQVTLRCSPKSGHDTVSWYQQALGQGPQFIFQYYEEEERQRGNFPDRFSGHQFPNYSSELNVNALLLGDSALYLCASSNGQVNQPQHFGDGTRLSIL.

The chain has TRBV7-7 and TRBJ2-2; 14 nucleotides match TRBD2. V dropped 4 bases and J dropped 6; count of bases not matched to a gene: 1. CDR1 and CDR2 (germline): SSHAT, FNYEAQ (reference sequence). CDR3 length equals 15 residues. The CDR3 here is CASSSTSGGAGELFF. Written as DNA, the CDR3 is TGTGCCAGCAGCTCGACTAGCGGGGGGGCCGGGGAGCTGTTTTTT.

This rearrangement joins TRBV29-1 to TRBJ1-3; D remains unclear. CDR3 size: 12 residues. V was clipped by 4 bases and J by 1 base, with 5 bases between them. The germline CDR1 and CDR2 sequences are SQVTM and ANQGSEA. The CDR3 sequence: CSVVSSGNTIYF. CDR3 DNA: TGCAGCGTTGTCAGTTCTGGAAACACCATATATTTT.

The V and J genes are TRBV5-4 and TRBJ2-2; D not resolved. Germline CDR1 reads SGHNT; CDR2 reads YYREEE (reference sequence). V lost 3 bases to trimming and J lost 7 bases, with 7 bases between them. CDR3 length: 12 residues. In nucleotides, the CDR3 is TGTGCCAGCAGCTCCTCACACGGGGAGCTGTTTTTT. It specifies CASSSSHGELFF.

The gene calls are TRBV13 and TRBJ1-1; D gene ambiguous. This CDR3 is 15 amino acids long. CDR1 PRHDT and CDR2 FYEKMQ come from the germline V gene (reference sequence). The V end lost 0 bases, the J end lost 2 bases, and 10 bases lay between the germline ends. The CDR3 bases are TGTGCCAGCAGCTTAGGCCGGGGATATAACACTGAAGCTTTCTTT. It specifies CASSLGRGYNTEAFF.

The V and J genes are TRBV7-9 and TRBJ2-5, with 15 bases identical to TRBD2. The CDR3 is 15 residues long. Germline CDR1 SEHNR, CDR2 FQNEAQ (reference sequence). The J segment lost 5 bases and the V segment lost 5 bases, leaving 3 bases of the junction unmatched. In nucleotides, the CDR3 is TGTGCCAGCAGCCAAGGGACTAGCGGGGGGGAGACCCAGTACTTC. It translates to CASSQGTSGGETQYF.